Presented here are 21 T cell receptor beta chains from one specimen sequenced in a study of blood T cell repertoires in COVID-19. Clones were read by immunoSEQ multiplex PCR, and TCRdb kept only the in-frame ones, dropping some. The sample has roughly 250,000 clones; approximately 88% are singletons. The material sequenced was PBMCs or T cells enriched from blood (not recorded which). All receptors derive from a woman between 40 and 55 years old with acute COVID-19.

The chain has TRBV6-5 and TRBJ2-7; D is possibly TRBD2 (6 bases). V was cut by 2 bases and J by 3 bases, with 17 bases left in between. CDR1 is MNHEY and CDR2 is SVGAGI in the germline V gene. The CDR3 consists of 16 residues. The CDR3 reads CASSYGPLAAVYEQYF. CDR3 nucleotide sequence: TGTGCCAGCAGTTACGGTCCACTAGCAGCTGTCTACGAGCAGTACTTC.

This clone was counted at least ten times. J is TRBJ1-5 and V is TRBV6-5; TRBD1 is a possible D gene (6 bases). The CDR3 runs to 15 residues. Trimming took 6 bases from V and 5 from J, leaving 17 bases between them. CDR1 and CDR2 from the germline V gene are MNHEY and SVGAGI. The CDR3 is CASSPFWGRDQPQHF. The CDR3 DNA reads as TGTGCCAGCAGCCCGTTCTGGGGGCGCGATCAGCCCCAGCATTTT.

This sequence joins TRBV6-1 and TRBJ2-7; 13 bases are a match to TRBD2. The germline gives CDR1 MNHNS, CDR2 SASEGT. The junction had 11 bases not matched to a gene; V was cut back by 0 bases and J by 3 bases. This CDR3 has 19 residues. The CDR3 DNA follows: TGTGCCAGCAGTGAAGCCGGTACTAGCGGGAGGGCCCTGGGCTACGAGCAGTACGTC. Protein sequence: CASSEAGTSGRALGYEQYV.

The chain is built from TRBV2 and TRBJ1-1; 9 bases line up with TRBD1. The CDR3 totals 17 residues. V dropped 7 bases and J dropped 5; count of bases not matched to a gene: 17. Germline V gene data show CDR1 as SNHLY and CDR2 as FYNNEI. The CDR3 reads CASTRGGTGKIGTEAFF. The CDR3 DNA sequence: TGTGCCAGCACGCGAGGAGGGACAGGGAAAATTGGGACTGAAGCTTTCTTT.

This clone has a handful of counts. The chain recombines TRBV5-6 with TRBJ2-7, with TRBD2 identical over 8 bases. Looked up from germline, CDR1 is SGHDT and CDR2 is YYEEEE. With V trimmed by 4 bases and J by 0 bases, 9 bases remained unmatched. The CDR3 contains 16 residues. In DNA, the CDR3 is TGTGCCAGCAGCGCCCCGGGAGGGCCTTCCTCCTACGAGCAGTACTTC. It encodes CASSAPGGPSSYEQYF.

The V call is TRBV11-2, the J call TRBJ1-5, with 11 positions matching TRBD1. Losses at the gene ends were 4 bases for V and 7 bases for J; bases not matched to a gene: 3. Germline V gene data show CDR1 as SGHAT and CDR2 as FQNNGV. This CDR3 is 14 amino acids long. CDR3 in DNA: TGTGCCAGCAGCTACGGGACAGGGGGACAGCCCCAGCATTTT. Translation gives CASSYGTGGQPQHF.

The chain is built from TRBV5-1 and TRBJ2-2, with D hard to call. V was clipped by 4 bases and J by 4 bases, with 8 bases between them. Germline V gene sequence: CDR1 SGHRS, CDR2 YFSETQ. This CDR3 spans 13 amino acids. The DNA for the CDR3 is TGCGCCAGCAGCAGCGACGCCACCGGGGAGCTGTTTTTT. This gives the protein CASSSDATGELFF.

V and J are TRBV9 and TRBJ2-2, with 9 positions matching TRBD2. The CDR3 loop spans 17 amino acids. The J segment lost 0 bases and the V segment lost 3 bases, leaving 6 bases of the junction unmatched. CDR1 and CDR2 (germline): SGDLS, YYNGEE. The CDR3 sequence is CASSGYSGSANTGELFF. The CDR3 DNA sequence: TGTGCCAGCAGCGGATATAGCGGGAGCGCGAACACCGGGGAGCTGTTTTTT. Together with reference TRBV9 and TRBJ2-2, the CDR3 gives the full variable domain: DSGVTQTPKHLITATGQRVTLRCSPRSGDLSVYWYQQSLDQGLQFLIQYYNGEERAKGNILERFSAQQFPDLHSELNLSSLELGDSALYFCASSGYSGSANTGELFFGEGSRLTVL.

The J gene is TRBJ2-1, the V gene TRBV28; 9 nucleotides agree with TRBD1. The CDR3 extends over 15 amino acids. With V trimmed by 6 bases and J by 2 bases, 5 bases remained unmatched. Per germline, CDR1 MDHEN and CDR2 SYDVKM. The CDR3 reads CASRLTGGTYNEQFF. The CDR3 bases are TGTGCCAGCAGATTGACAGGGGGGACCTACAATGAGCAGTTCTTC.

This sequence joins TRBV6-2 or TRBV6-3 and TRBJ2-1; 12 positions agree with TRBD2. CDR3 length: 15 amino acids. The V gene's germline CDR1 is MNHEY and CDR2 SVGEGT. V shed 6 bases and J 4 bases; nucleotides not matched to a gene: 4. CDR3 bases: TGTGCCAGCAGCACACTAGCGGGAGGTTACAATGAGCAGTTCTTC. Translation: CASSTLAGGYNEQFF.

In nucleotides, the CDR3 is TGTGCCTGGAGTGGGGGTGACAGGGGAGGCTCCTACGAGCAGTACTTC. Translating it yields CAWSGGDRGGSYEQYF. The chain employs TRBV30 and TRBJ2-7; 8 bases are a match to TRBD1. Germline CDR1 is GTSNPN and CDR2 is SVGIG (reference sequence). CDR3 length: 16 amino acids. After removal of 1 base from V and 0 bases from J, the junction contained 8 bases not matched to a gene.

The chain joins TRBV28 to TRBJ2-7, with 7 bases lining up with TRBD1. V was clipped by 3 bases and J by 7 bases; unmatched bases: 9. CDR3 length equals 14 residues. Germline V gene data show CDR1 as MDHEN and CDR2 as SYDVKM. The CDR3, as DNA: TGTGCCAGCAGTTTGGCAGGACAGGCCTGGGAGCAGTACGTC. It encodes CASSLAGQAWEQYV.

The rearrangement joins TRBV5-1 to TRBJ1-5; perhaps TRBD1 as D (6 bases). The CDR3 has 15 residues. Trimming shortened V by 4 bases and J by 3 bases, and 14 bases separated the two germline ends. Germline CDR1 is SGHRS and CDR2 is YFSETQ. The CDR3 is CASSPTGTLNQPQHF. DNA of the CDR3: TGCGCCAGCAGCCCAACGGGGACACTCAATCAGCCCCAGCATTTT.

The chain couples TRBV7-9 to TRBJ1-3; 9 nucleotides agree with TRBD1. V lost 4 bases to trimming and J lost 3 bases; unmatched junction nucleotides: 7. Per the germline V gene, CDR1 is SEHNR and CDR2 is FQNEAQ (reference sequence). The CDR3 spans 16 residues. CDR3 sequence reads: CASSYLGDRVGNTIYF. CDR3 in DNA: TGTGCCAGCAGCTATTTAGGGGACAGGGTTGGAAACACCATATATTTT.

The V call is TRBV6-5, the J call TRBJ2-7; tentatively, D is TRBD2 (5 bases). Trimming took off 0 bases at V and 2 bases at J, with 8 bases between the two ends. The CDR3 covers 14 residues. Germline V CDR1 and CDR2: MNHEY, SVGAGI. CDR3 in DNA: TGTGCCAGCAGTTACTCTCCGGGAACCTACGAGCAGTACGTC. This codes for CASSYSPGTYEQYV.

J is TRBJ1-1 and V is TRBV6-8; 7 nucleotides match TRBD1. V was pared by 2 bases and J by 0 bases, with 24 bases of the junction left unmatched. Germline V gives CDR1 MNHGY, CDR2 SAAAGT. This CDR3 spans 22 amino acids. Written as DNA, the CDR3 is TGTGCCAGCAGTTACAGAGGGGACAGACGACAAAAAAGAGACGACATGAACACTGAAGCTTTCTTT. This sequence encodes CASSYRGDRRQKRDDMNTEAFF.

The chain carries TRBV5-4 and TRBJ2-2; D remains ambiguous. There are 13 residues in the CDR3. Germline-derived CDR1 and CDR2 are SGHNT and YYREEE (reference sequence). V dropped 0 bases and J dropped 5 bases, with 5 bases sitting between them. CDR3 nucleotide sequence: TGTGCCAGCAGCTTGGACGGGACCGGGGAGCTGTTTTTT. Its protein is CASSLDGTGELFF.

The chain links TRBV10-1 to TRBJ2-2; D might be TRBD2 (6 bases). Between the trimmed V and J ends, which lost 6 bases and 6 bases, there was a span of 14 bases. The CDR3 consists of 14 residues. CDR1 and CDR2 (germline): WNHNN, SYGVQD (reference sequence). The CDR3 protein is CASRGRREAGELFF. In DNA, the CDR3 is TGCGCCAGCAGGGGACGCAGGGAGGCCGGGGAGCTGTTTTTT.

The V gene is TRBV28, the J gene TRBJ2-1; the match to TRBD2 covers 11 bases. CDR1 and CDR2 from the germline V gene are MDHEN and SYDVKM. Trimming removed 8 bases from V and 4 bases from J; junction bases left unmatched: 4. The CDR3 runs 14 residues. The CDR3 nucleotides are TGTGCCAGCCTAGGACTAGCGGGTTACAATGAGCAGTTCTTC. This codes for CASLGLAGYNEQFF.

This sequence joins TRBV7-9 and TRBJ2-1; 11 bases are a match to TRBD2. Germline V CDR1 and CDR2: SEHNR, FQNEAQ (reference sequence). The CDR3 sequence is 18 residues long. Losses at the gene ends were 1 base for V and 0 bases for J; bases not matched to a gene: 5. The CDR3 bases are TGTGCCAGCAGCTTAGATTTAACTAGCGGGAGCTCCTACAATGAGCAGTTCTTC. Residues: CASSLDLTSGSSYNEQFF.

The chain uses TRBV10-1 and TRBJ2-5; the D gene is possibly TRBD1 (6 bases). Germline values: CDR1 WNHNN, CDR2 SYGVQD (reference sequence). Trimming took 6 bases from V and 2 from J, leaving 13 bases between them. CDR3 length equals 14 residues. The CDR3 DNA reads as TGCGCCAGCAGCCGAAACAGGGAACAAGAGACCCAGTACTTC. Translating gives CASSRNREQETQYF.